This TCR beta chain emerged from a study of shared clonotypes between healthy human individuals. Whole-study results and caveats: Depth of sequencing was expected to influence donor clonotype sharing.

As regards this clone: As yet, its antigen is unknown.

Investigators spread the genomic DNA of each subset evenly over several immunoSEQ plates. Unsorted PBMCs provided DNA that was sequenced on ten immunoSEQ deep assay plates. Original handling: ImmunoSEQ sequences covered only the junction and lacked quality scores; filtering therefore differed. Assay: immunoSEQ multiplex PCR; the TCRdb copy retains only in-frame clones and omits some. That table is the source of V, J and clone size, and D and trimming were worked out from the DNA. The sample includes hundreds of thousands of clones, over 65% seen only once; the top ten take around 13%. The CDR3 consists of 15 residues. Trimming cost V 0 bases and J 11 bases, with 17 bases left between them. Germline CDR1 and CDR2: MGHRA and YSYEKL.

The chain has TRBV4-1 and TRBJ2-1; D tentatively reads TRBD1 or TRBD2 (5 bases each). The clonotype comes from a woman aged 40 to 49 in good health. Some clones in this sample may be carry-over from other donors' samples. The sample consisted of PBMCs. The DNA for the CDR3 is TGCGCCAGCAGCCAAGATCTTGGTGGGACCTACAAGCAGTTCTTC. Protein product: CASSQDLGGTYKQFF.